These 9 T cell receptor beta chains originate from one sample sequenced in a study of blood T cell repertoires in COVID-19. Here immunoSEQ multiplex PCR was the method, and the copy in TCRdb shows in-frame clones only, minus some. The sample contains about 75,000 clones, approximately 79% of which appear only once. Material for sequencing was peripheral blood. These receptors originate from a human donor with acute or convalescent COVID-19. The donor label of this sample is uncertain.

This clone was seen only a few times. The CDR3: CASKPGQGLYEQYF. The CDR3 DNA follows: TGTGCCAGCAAACCGGGACAGGGACTCTACGAGCAGTACTTC. The chain links TRBV11-2 to TRBJ2-7; 9 bases are a match to TRBD1. J lost 3 bases, V lost 7 bases, and 7 bases had no gene match. This CDR3 has 14 residues. Germline assignment: CDR1 SGHAT and CDR2 FQNNGV.

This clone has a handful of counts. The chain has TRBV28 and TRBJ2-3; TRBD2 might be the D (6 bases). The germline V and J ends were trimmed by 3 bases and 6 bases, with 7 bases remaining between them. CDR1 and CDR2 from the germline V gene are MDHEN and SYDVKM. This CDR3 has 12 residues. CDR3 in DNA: TGTGCCAGCAGTTTGCTAGCGGATACGCAGTATTTT. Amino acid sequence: CASSLLADTQYF.

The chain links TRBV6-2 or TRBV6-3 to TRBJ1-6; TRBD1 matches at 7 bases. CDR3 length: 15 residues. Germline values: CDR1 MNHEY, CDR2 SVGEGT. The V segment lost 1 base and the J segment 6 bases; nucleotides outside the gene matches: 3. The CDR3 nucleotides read TGTGCCAGCAGTTACTACGGGACAGCTAATTCACCCCTCCACTTT. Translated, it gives CASSYYGTANSPLHF.

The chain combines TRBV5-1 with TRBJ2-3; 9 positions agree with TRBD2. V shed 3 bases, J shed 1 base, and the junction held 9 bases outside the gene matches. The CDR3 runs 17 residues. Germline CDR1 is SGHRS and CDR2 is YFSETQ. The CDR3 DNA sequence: TGCGCCAGCAGCTCGGGACAAAAGCGGGGGGGCACAGATACGCAGTATTTT. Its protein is CASSSGQKRGGTDTQYF. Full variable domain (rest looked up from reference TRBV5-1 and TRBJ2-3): KAGVTQTPRYLIKTRGQQVTLSCSPISGHRSVSWYQQTPGQGLQFLFEYFSETQRNKGNFPGRFSGRQFSNSRSEMNVSTLELGDSALYLCASSSGQKRGGTDTQYFGPGTRLTVL.

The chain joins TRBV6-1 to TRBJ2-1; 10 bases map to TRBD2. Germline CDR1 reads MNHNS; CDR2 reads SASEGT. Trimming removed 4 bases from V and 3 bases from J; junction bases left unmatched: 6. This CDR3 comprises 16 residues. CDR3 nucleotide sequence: TGTGCCAGCAGTGGGAGGACTAGCGGCCTCTACAATGAGCAGTTCTTC. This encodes CASSGRTSGLYNEQFF.

Here the CDR3 DNA reads TGTGCCAGCAGCTCAGAATTATCCAGGGGGGACACTGAAGCTTTCTTT. Protein: CASSSELSRGDTEAFF. V is TRBV7-9 and J is TRBJ1-1, with TRBD1 matching 7 bases. Trimming at V came to 4 bases and at J to 3 bases, leaving 11 bases not matched to a gene. The CDR3 runs to 16 residues. Germline CDR1 is SEHNR and CDR2 is FQNEAQ (reference sequence).

The CDR3: CASSPQGVSGELFF. The CDR3 nucleotides are TGTGCCAGCAGCCCTCAGGGGGTGTCCGGGGAGCTGTTTTTT. V is TRBV5-5 and J is TRBJ2-2, with TRBD1 matching over 7 bases. V shed 4 bases and J 6 bases; nucleotides not matched to a gene: 6. The CDR3 consists of 14 residues. From germline, CDR1 is SGHKS and CDR2 YYEKEE (reference sequence).

The CDR3 nucleotides are TGTGCCAGCAGCCCTGGAGAGGGGGTCGAGACCCAGTACTTC. The encoded protein is CASSPGEGVETQYF. The gene calls are TRBV5-8 and TRBJ2-5; D possibly corresponds to TRBD1 (6 bases). The V gene's germline CDR1 is SGHTS and CDR2 YDEGEE. The CDR3 length is 14 residues. Between the trimmed V and J ends, which lost 4 bases and 5 bases, there was a span of 15 bases.

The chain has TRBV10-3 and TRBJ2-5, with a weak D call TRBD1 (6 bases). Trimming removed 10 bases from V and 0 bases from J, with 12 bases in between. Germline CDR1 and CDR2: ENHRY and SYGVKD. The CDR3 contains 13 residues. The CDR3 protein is CATAWTDQETQYF. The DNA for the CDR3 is TGTGCCACCGCCTGGACAGACCAAGAGACCCAGTACTTC.